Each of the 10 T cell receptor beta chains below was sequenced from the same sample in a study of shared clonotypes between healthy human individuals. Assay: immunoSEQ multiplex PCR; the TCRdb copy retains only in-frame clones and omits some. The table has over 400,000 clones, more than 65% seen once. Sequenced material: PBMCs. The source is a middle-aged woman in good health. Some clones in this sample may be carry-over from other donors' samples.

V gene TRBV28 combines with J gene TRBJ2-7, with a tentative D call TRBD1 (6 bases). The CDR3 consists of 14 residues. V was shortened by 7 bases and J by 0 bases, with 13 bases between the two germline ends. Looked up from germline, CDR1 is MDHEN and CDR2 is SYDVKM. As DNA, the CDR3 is TGTGCCAGCACCCCCGGGACATTCTCCTACGAGCAGTACTTC. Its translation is CASTPGTFSYEQYF.

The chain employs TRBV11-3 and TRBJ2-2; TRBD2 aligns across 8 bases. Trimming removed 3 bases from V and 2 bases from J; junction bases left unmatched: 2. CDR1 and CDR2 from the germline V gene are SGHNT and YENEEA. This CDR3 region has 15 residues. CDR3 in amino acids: CASSFSGVNTGELFF. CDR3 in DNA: TGTGCCAGCAGCTTTAGCGGGGTTAACACCGGGGAGCTGTTTTTT.

CDR3 nucleotide sequence: TGTGCCAGCAGCTTGGGTCCGACAGCCGGTGGAAACACCATATATTTT. This sequence encodes CASSLGPTAGGNTIYF. The V gene is TRBV7-9, the J gene TRBJ1-3, with D perhaps matching TRBD1 (5 bases). CDR1 SEHNR and CDR2 FQNEAQ come from the germline V gene (reference sequence). Trimming took 3 bases from V and 3 from J, leaving 15 bases between them. The CDR3 consists of 16 residues.

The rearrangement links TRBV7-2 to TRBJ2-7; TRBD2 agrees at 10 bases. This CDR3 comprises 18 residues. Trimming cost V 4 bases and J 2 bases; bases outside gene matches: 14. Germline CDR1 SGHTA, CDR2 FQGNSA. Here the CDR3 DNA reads TGTGCCAGCAGCTCACGCCACCTGACTAGCGGGTCGCCCTACGAGCAGTACTTC. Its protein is CASSSRHLTSGSPYEQYF.

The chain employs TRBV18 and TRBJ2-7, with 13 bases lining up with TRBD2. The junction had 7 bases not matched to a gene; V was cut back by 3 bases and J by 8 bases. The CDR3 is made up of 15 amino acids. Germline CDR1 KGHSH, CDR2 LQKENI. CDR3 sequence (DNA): TGTGCCAGCTCACCGGGACTAGCGGGATCTAAACAGCAGTACTTC. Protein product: CASSPGLAGSKQQYF.

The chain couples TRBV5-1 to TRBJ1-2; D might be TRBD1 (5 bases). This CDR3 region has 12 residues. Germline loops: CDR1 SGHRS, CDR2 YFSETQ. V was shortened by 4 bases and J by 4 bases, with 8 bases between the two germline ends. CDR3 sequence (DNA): TGCGCCAGCAGCGAGGGGCGCTATGGCTACACCTTC. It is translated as CASSEGRYGYTF. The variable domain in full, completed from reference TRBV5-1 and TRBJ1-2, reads KAGVTQTPRYLIKTRGQQVTLSCSPISGHRSVSWYQQTPGQGLQFLFEYFSETQRNKGNFPGRFSGRQFSNSRSEMNVSTLELGDSALYLCASSEGRYGYTFGSGTRLTVV.

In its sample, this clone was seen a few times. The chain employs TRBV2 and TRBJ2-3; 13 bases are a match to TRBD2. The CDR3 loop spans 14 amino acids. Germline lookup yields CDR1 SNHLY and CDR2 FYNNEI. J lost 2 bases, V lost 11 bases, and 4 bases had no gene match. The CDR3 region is CAGGLAGVTDTQYF. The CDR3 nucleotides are TGTGCCGGCGGACTAGCGGGAGTCACAGATACGCAGTATTTT. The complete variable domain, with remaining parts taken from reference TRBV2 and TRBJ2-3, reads EPEVTQTPSHQVTQMGQEVILRCVPISNHLYFYWYRQILGQKVEFLVSFYNNEISEKSEIFDDQFSVERPDGSNFTLKIRSTKLEDSAMYFCAGGLAGVTDTQYFGPGTRLTVL.

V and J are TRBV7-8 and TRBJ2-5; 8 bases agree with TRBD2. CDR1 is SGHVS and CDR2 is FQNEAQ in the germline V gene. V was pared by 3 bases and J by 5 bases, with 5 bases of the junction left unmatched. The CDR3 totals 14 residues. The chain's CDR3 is CASSLGLGGETQYF. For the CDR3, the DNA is TGTGCCAGCAGCTTGGGACTAGGGGGGGAGACCCAGTACTTC.

CDR3 nucleotides: TGTGCCAGCAGCTTAAGATGGGCTAGCTCAGGCGAGCAGTACTTC. This translates into CASSLRWASSGEQYF. This chain joins TRBV7-2 and TRBJ2-7; maybe TRBD2 (5 bases). Trimming cost V 2 bases and J 6 bases, with 17 bases left between them. The CDR3 has 15 amino acids. Per germline, CDR1 SGHTA and CDR2 FQGNSA. Looking up the rest from reference TRBV7-2 and TRBJ2-7 gives the full variable domain: GAGVSQSPSNKVTEKGKDVELRCDPISGHTALYWYRQSLGQGLEFLIYFQGNSAPDKSGLPSDRFSAERTGGSVSTLTIQRTQQEDSAVYLCASSLRWASSGEQYFGPGTRLTVT.

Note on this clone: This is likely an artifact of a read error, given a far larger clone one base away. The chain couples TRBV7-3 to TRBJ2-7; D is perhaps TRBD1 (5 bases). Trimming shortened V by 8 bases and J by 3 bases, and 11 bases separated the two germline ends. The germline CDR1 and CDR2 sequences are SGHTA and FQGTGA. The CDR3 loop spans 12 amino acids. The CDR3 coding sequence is TGTGCCAGCGGTCGCCAGGGCTACGAGCAGTACTTC. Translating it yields CASGRQGYEQYF. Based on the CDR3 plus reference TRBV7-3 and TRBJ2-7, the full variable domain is GAGVSQTPSNKVTEKGKYVELRCDPISGHTALYWYRQSLGQGPEFLIYFQGTGAADDSGLPNDRFFAVRPEGSVSTLKIQRTERGDSAVYLCASGRQGYEQYFGPGTRLTVT.